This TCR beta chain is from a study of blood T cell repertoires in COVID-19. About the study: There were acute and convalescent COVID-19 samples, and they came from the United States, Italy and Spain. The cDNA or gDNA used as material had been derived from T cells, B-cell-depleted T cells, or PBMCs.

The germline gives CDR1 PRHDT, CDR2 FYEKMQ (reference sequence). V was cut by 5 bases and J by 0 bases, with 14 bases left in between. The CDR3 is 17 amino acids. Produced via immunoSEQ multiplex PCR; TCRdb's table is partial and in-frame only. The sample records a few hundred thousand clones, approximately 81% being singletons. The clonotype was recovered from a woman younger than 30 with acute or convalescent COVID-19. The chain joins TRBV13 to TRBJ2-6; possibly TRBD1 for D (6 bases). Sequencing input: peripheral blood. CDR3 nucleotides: TGTGCCAGCAGCAACAGGGACCAGAGCTCTGGGGCCAACGTCCTGACTTTC. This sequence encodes CASSNRDQSSGANVLTF.